This TCR beta chain was observed in a study of blood T cell dynamics during melanoma immunotherapy. Produced via immunoSEQ multiplex PCR; TCRdb's table is partial and in-frame only. The repertoire consists of 4,300 or so clones, with roughly 80% occurring once and the leading ten covering around 14%. The trim removed 8 bases at V and 1 base at J, leaving 17 bases unmatched. The CDR3 is 18 amino acids. The sample's time point: pre-treatment baseline. Response was assessed by RECIST 1.1 at 12 weeks, except a couple of rapid progressors. Prior systemic cancer therapy, immunosuppressant use and other active malignancies excluded patients.

J is TRBJ1-1 and V is TRBV23-1, with TRBD1 matching 9 bases. TRBV23-1 is sorted into the ORF group, with uncertain function. The sequences come from blood, collected from a patient treated with checkpoint blockade. The sequence derives from a human donor with melanoma. CDR3 DNA: TGCGCCAGCGGGATGGGACAGGGTATGGAAACGGGGAACACTGAAGCTTTCTTT. Amino acid sequence: CASGMGQGMETGNTEAFF.